This T cell receptor beta chain was captured in a study of blood T cell repertoires in COVID-19. The wider study: The cDNA or gDNA used as material had been derived from T cells, B-cell-depleted T cells, or PBMCs.

Per the original methods: The authors estimated nucleated cell counts from reference gene primer amplification. The repertoire was sequenced with immunoSEQ multiplex PCR; TCRdb's copy has only in-frame clones and lacks some. That table furnishes V, J and clone size, whereas the DNA furnished D and trimming. The data contain some 350,000 clones, 90% of them singletons. The CDR3 totals 14 residues. Trimming removed 3 bases at V and 4 bases at J, with 15 bases between. Germline CDR1 and CDR2: SQVTM and ANQGSEA. This receptor was taken from a man younger than 30 with active or convalescent COVID-19. V is TRBV29-1 and J is TRBJ1-2; D gene uncertain. Sequenced input: peripheral blood. CDR3 amino acids: CSVEGRMKIYGYTF. The CDR3 bases are TGCAGCGTTGAGGGCAGGATGAAAATCTATGGCTACACCTTC.